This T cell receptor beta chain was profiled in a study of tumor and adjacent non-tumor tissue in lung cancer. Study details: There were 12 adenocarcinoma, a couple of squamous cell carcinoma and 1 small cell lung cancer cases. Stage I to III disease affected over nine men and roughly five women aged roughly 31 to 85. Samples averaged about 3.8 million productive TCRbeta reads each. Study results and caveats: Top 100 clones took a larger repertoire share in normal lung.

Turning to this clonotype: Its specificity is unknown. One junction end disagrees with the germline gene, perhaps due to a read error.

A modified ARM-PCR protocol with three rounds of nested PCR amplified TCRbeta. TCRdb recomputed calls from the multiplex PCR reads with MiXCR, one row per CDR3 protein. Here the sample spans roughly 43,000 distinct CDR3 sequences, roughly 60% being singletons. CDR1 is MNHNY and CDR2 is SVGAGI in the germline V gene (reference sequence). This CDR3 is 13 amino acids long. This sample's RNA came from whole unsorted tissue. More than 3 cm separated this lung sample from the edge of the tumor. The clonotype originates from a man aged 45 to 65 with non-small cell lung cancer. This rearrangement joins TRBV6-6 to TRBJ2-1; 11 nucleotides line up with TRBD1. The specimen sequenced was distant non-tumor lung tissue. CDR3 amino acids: CANSRTGGNEQFF. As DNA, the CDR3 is TGTGCCAACAGTCGGACAGGGGGCAACGAGCAGTTCTTC.